A selection of T cell receptor beta chains follows, all from one sample in a study of blood T cell repertoires in COVID-19. TCRdb keeps only in-frame clones here, not all; method: immunoSEQ multiplex PCR. The data contain 130,000 to 150,000 clones, roughly 88% of them singletons. Sequenced input: peripheral blood. The receptor set was obtained from a woman aged 45-60 years in a cohort sampled during active or convalescent COVID-19. Each CDR3 is given with its conserved first and last residue. The D gene is left open where the match is weak. Part of the rows lack a size; the others show once, few, many or a class for expanded clones.

j_call: TRBJ1-2; clone_size: -; d_call: -; v_call: TRBV9; cdr3_nt: TGTGCCAGCAGCGGAGGGAGTGGCTACACCTTC; cdr3_aa: CASSGGSGYTF
j_call: TRBJ2-7; clone_size: -; d_call: TRBD2; v_call: TRBV5-4; cdr3_nt: TGTGCCAGCAGCTTATCATTGCGGGGGGGAAACATTGAGCAGTACTTC; cdr3_aa: CASSLSLRGGNIEQYF
j_call: TRBJ1-1; clone_size: -; d_call: -; v_call: TRBV11-3; cdr3_nt: TGTGCCAGCAGCTTAGACGGTGGCTCGAGCGGAGAAGCTTTCTTT; cdr3_aa: CASSLDGGSSGEAFF
j_call: TRBJ1-1; clone_size: -; d_call: -; v_call: TRBV25-1; cdr3_nt: TGTGCCAGCAGTGACGGACGGAGGATGAACACTGAAGCTTTCTTT; cdr3_aa: CASSDGRRMNTEAFF
j_call: TRBJ1-6; clone_size: -; d_call: TRBD1; v_call: TRBV11-2; cdr3_nt: TGTGCCAGCAGCCTCCAGACAGGGGGCGGTTCACCCCTCCACTTT; cdr3_aa: CASSLQTGGGSPLHF
j_call: TRBJ2-2; clone_size: -; d_call: TRBD1; v_call: TRBV4-1; cdr3_nt: TGCGCCAGCAGCCTCGTCACAGGGGTCTCCCGGGAGCTGTTTTTT; cdr3_aa: CASSLVTGVSRELFF
j_call: TRBJ2-7; clone_size: -; d_call: TRBD1; v_call: TRBV7-6; cdr3_nt: TGTGCCAGCAGCTTAGCGCCTACCGGACAGGGGAACGAGCAGTACTTC; cdr3_aa: CASSLAPTGQGNEQYF
j_call: TRBJ1-4; clone_size: -; d_call: -; v_call: TRBV19; cdr3_nt: TGTGCCAGTAGTATTCCCGCAGGGGTGGCTAATGAAAAACTGTTTTTT; cdr3_aa: CASSIPAGVANEKLFF
j_call: TRBJ2-7; clone_size: -; d_call: TRBD1; v_call: TRBV7-6; cdr3_nt: TGTGCCAGCAGCTCATCCATCGGGACAGGGGGACACGAGCAGTACTTC; cdr3_aa: CASSSSIGTGGHEQYF
j_call: TRBJ2-2; clone_size: few; d_call: TRBD1; v_call: TRBV7-9; cdr3_nt: TGTGCCAGCACCTTACAGGGGGCTGGCACCGGGGAGCTGTTTTTT; cdr3_aa: CASTLQGAGTGELFF
j_call: TRBJ2-1; clone_size: -; d_call: -; v_call: TRBV6-5; cdr3_nt: TGTGCCAGCAGCCCCTGGCCAGGGCAGGTCGATGAGCAGTTCTTC; cdr3_aa: CASSPWPGQVDEQFF
j_call: TRBJ1-6; clone_size: -; d_call: TRBD1; v_call: TRBV6-5; cdr3_nt: TGTGCCAGCAGTTATGTGACAGGGCGAAATTCACCCCTCCACTTT; cdr3_aa: CASSYVTGRNSPLHF
j_call: TRBJ2-3; clone_size: few; d_call: TRBD1; v_call: TRBV18; cdr3_nt: TGTGCCAGCTCACGGGACAGAGACACAGATACGCAGTATTTT; cdr3_aa: CASSRDRDTDTQYF
j_call: TRBJ1-5; clone_size: few; d_call: TRBD1; v_call: TRBV7-2; cdr3_nt: TGTGCCAGCAGCGCCTATGGGACAGGGTTCGGCAATCAGCCCCAGCATTTT; cdr3_aa: CASSAYGTGFGNQPQHF
j_call: TRBJ1-2; clone_size: -; d_call: TRBD1; v_call: TRBV6-5; cdr3_nt: TGTGCCAGCAGTAAGACAGGGGGCACCTATGGCTACACCTTC; cdr3_aa: CASSKTGGTYGYTF
j_call: TRBJ2-7; clone_size: -; d_call: -; v_call: TRBV12-3/TRBV12-4; cdr3_nt: TGTGCCAGCAGGGGGAGTTTCTCCTACGAGCAGTACTTC; cdr3_aa: CASRGSFSYEQYF
j_call: TRBJ1-3; clone_size: -; d_call: TRBD1; v_call: TRBV7-9; cdr3_nt: TGTGCCAGCAGCTTCCGACAGGGGGGTTTGGACACCATATATTTT; cdr3_aa: CASSFRQGGLDTIYF
j_call: TRBJ1-1; clone_size: -; d_call: -; v_call: TRBV19; cdr3_nt: TGTGCCAGCAGAAACAGGGATCGGACTGAAGCTTTCTTT; cdr3_aa: CASRNRDRTEAFF
j_call: TRBJ1-4; clone_size: once; d_call: -; v_call: TRBV20-1; cdr3_nt: TGCAGTGCTAGTGGGCAGACAACTAATGAAAAACTGTTTTTT; cdr3_aa: CSASGQTTNEKLFF
j_call: TRBJ1-1; clone_size: -; d_call: -; v_call: TRBV19; cdr3_nt: TGTGCCAGTAGTATACAGGGTCGAACTAACACTGAAGCTTTCTTT; cdr3_aa: CASSIQGRTNTEAFF
j_call: TRBJ2-7; clone_size: -; d_call: TRBD2; v_call: TRBV7-9; cdr3_nt: TGTGCCAGCAGCTTAAGCGGGGGGAACACCTACGAGCAGTACTTC; cdr3_aa: CASSLSGGNTYEQYF
j_call: TRBJ1-1; clone_size: -; d_call: -; v_call: TRBV7-3; cdr3_nt: TGTGCCAGCAGCTTAGGGGGGGAGAACACTGAAGCTTTCTTT; cdr3_aa: CASSLGGENTEAFF
j_call: TRBJ1-4; clone_size: -; d_call: TRBD1; v_call: TRBV6-6; cdr3_nt: TGTGCCAGCAGGCCGGGACAGGGGGCTTCTAATGAAAAACTGTTTTTT; cdr3_aa: CASRPGQGASNEKLFF
j_call: TRBJ2-2; clone_size: -; d_call: TRBD2; v_call: TRBV5-5; cdr3_nt: TGTGCCAGCCGACTAGCGGGGGGTTCCGGGGAGCTGTTTTTT; cdr3_aa: CASRLAGGSGELFF
j_call: TRBJ2-5; clone_size: -; d_call: TRBD2; v_call: TRBV5-4; cdr3_nt: TGTGCCAGCAGCTTGGCCTTCAGCGGGGGCGGGGAGACCCAGTACTTC; cdr3_aa: CASSLAFSGGGETQYF
j_call: TRBJ1-3; clone_size: -; d_call: -; v_call: TRBV6-6; cdr3_nt: TGTGCCAGCAGTTCCATCAGCTCTGGAAACACCATATATTTT; cdr3_aa: CASSSISSGNTIYF
j_call: TRBJ2-1; clone_size: -; d_call: TRBD2; v_call: TRBV9; cdr3_nt: TGTGCCAGCAGCGACGGACTAGCGGTCTACAATGAGCAGTTCTTC; cdr3_aa: CASSDGLAVYNEQFF